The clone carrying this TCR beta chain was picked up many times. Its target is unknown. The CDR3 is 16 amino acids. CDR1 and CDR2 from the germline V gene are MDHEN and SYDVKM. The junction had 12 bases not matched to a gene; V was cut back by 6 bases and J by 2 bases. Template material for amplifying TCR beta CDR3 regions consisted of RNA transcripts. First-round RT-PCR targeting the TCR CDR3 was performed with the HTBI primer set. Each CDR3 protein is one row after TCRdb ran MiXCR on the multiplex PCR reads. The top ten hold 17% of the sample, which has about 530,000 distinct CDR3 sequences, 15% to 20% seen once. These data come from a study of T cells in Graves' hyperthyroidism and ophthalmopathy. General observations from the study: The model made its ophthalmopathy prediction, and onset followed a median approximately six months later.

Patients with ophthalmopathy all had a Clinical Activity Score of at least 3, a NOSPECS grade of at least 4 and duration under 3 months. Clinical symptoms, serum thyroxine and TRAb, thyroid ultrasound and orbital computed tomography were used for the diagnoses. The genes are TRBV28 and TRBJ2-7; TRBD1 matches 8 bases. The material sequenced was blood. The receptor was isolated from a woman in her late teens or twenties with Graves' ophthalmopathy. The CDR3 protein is CASSFTPGQEAYEQYF. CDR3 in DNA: TGTGCCAGCAGCTTCACCCCGGGACAGGAAGCCTACGAGCAGTACTTC.